What follows is one T cell receptor beta chain and its context. Its antigen is still unknown. This entry is derived from a study of cytomegalovirus exposure and HLA in healthy donors. At the level of the study: From HLA-typed donors, an early data release held about 85 million unique TCRs. Findings and limits, study-wide: Rare sequences made up most TCRs, while some public TCRs were found in many donors. In a later analysis, several top co-occurrence clusters appeared linked to parvovirus B19, influenza, CMV and Epstein-Barr virus. Most of the TCR beta V segments (in an earlier analysis) were productive either about 90% or about 30% of the time.

PCR primers comprised 60 Vbeta and 13 Jbeta primers. TCRdb keeps only in-frame clones here, not all; method: immunoSEQ multiplex PCR. Of fewer than 200,000 clones in the sample, approximately 85% were seen once. This CDR3 contains 14 residues. V lost 4 bases and J lost 2, with 13 bases in between. Germline assignment: CDR1 SGHDT and CDR2 YYEEEE. The sequence was collected from a man aged 25 to 45 in good health and CMV-seropositive. This rearrangement joins TRBV5-6 to TRBJ2-7, with a weak D call TRBD2 (7 bases). The sequenced material came from PBMCs. The CDR3, as DNA: TGTGCCAGCAGCAGGGGGGGAGGGGCCTACGAGCAGTACTTC. The encoded protein is CASSRGGGAYEQYF. The entire variable domain, with the rest obtained from reference TRBV5-6 and TRBJ2-7, is as follows: DAGVTQSPTHLIKTRGQQVTLRCSPKSGHDTVSWYQQALGQGPQFIFQYYEEEERQRGNFPDRFSGHQFPNYSSELNVNALLLGDSALYLCASSRGGGAYEQYFGPGTRLTVT.